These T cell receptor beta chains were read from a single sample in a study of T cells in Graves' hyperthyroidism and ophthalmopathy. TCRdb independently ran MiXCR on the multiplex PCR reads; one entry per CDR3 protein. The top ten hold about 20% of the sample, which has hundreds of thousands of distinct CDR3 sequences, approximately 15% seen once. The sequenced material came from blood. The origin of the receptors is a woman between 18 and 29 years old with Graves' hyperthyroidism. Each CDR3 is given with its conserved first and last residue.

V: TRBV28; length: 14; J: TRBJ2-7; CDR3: CASSTPKSSYEQYF
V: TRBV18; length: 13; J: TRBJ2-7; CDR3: CASSPRTHYEQYF
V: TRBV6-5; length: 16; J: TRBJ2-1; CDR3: CASSYSYGLALNEQFF
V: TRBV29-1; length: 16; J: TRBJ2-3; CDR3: CSADTPTGGSTDTQYF
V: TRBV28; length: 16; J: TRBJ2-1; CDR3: CASSLFGGSSYNEQFF
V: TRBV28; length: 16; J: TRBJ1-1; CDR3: CASSPREGGRNTEAFF
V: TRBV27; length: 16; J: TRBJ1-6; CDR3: CASSLWPAGYNSPLHF
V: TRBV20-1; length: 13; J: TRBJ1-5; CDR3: CSARTGSNQPQRF
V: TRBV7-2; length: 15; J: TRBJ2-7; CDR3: CASSPVAVRYYEQYF
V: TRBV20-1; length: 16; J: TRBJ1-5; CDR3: CSARGVGVGGNQPQHF
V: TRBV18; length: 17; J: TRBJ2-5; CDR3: CASSAGPPGGLQETQYF
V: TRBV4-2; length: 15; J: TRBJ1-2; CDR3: CASSQTSTGGLGYTF
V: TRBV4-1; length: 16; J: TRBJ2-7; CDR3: CASSQAGTSGSHEQYF
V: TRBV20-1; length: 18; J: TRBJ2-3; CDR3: CSARPQRGLAGGIDTQYF
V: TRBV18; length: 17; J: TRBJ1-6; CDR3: CASSPLQGPTNNSPLHF
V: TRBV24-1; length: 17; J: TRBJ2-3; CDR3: CATSDPVSGEGTDTQYF
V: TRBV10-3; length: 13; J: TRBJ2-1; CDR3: CAISEDSRNEQFF
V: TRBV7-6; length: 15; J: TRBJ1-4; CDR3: CTSSPWTRNNEKLFF
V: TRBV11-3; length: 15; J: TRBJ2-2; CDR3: CASSAGPWVGGELFF
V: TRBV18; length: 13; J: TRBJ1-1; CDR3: CASSPQGNTEAFF
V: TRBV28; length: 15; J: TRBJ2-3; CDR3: CASSLNVPSTDTQYF
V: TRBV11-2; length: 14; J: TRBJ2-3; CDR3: CATGLAGAADTQYF
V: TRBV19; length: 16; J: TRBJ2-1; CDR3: CASSIVGHSLINEQFF
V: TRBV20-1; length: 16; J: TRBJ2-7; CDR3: CSARDPDRARSYEQYF
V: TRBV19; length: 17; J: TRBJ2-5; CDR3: CASSQVLLAGVGGTQYF
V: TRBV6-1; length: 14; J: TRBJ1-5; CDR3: CASSRQLNYQPQHF
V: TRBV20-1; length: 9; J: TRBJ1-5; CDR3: CSSGQPQHF
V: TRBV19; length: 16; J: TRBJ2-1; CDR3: CASSRLAGGSWNEQFF
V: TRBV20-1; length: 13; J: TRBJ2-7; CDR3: CSASGQALDEQYF
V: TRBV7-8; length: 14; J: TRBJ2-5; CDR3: CASSRGRTQETQYF
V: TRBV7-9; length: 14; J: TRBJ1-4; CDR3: CASSAGLADEKLFF